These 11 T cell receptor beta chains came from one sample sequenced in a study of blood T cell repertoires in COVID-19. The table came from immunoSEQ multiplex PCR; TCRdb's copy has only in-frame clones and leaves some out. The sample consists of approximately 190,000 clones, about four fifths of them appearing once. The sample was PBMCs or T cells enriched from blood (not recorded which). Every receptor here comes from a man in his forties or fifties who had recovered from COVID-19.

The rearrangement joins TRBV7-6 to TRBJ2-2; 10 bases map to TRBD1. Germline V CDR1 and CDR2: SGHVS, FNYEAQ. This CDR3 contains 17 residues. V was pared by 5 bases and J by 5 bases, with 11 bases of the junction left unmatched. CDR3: CASSDEPGQGSTGELFF. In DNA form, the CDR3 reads TGTGCCAGCAGCGACGAACCGGGACAGGGGTCAACCGGGGAGCTGTTTTTT.

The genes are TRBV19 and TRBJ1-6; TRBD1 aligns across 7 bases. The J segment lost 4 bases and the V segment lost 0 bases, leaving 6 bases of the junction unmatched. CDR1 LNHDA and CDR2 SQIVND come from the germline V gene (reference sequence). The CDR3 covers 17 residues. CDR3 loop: CASSIEGGQDYNSPLHF. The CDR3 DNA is TGTGCCAGTAGTATAGAGGGCGGACAGGATTATAATTCACCCCTCCACTTT.

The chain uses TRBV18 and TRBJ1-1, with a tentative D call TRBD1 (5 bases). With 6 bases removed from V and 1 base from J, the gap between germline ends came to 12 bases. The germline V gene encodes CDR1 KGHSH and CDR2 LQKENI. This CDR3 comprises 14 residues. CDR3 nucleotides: TGTGCCAGCTCCCTCCAAACAGGGAACACTGAAGCTTTCTTT. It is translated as CASSLQTGNTEAFF.

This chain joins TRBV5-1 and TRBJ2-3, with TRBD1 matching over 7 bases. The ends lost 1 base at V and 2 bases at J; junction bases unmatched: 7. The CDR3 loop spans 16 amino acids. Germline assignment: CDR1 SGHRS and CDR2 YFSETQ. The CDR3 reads CASSLRGQVSTDTQYF. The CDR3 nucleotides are TGCGCCAGCAGCTTGCGCGGACAGGTTTCCACAGATACGCAGTATTTT.

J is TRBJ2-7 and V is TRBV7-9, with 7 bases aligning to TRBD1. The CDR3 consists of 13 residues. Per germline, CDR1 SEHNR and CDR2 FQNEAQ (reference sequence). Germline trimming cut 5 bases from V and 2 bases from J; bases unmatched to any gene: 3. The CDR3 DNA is TGTGCCAGCAGCAGGGACAGCCCCTACGAGCAGTACTTC. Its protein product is CASSRDSPYEQYF.

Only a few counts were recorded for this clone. The CDR3 reads CASSATTGGGQPQHF. The CDR3 nucleotides are TGTGCCAGCAGTGCTACGACAGGGGGAGGTCAGCCCCAGCATTTT. This chain joins TRBV28 and TRBJ1-5, with TRBD1 identical over 9 bases. V shed 5 bases and J 6 bases; nucleotides not matched to a gene: 8. Per germline, CDR1 MDHEN and CDR2 SYDVKM. This CDR3 region has 15 residues.

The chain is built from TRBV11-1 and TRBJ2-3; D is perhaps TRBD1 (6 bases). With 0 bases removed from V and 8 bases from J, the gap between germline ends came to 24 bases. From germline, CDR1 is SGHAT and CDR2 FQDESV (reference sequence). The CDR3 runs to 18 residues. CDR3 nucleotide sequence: TGTGCCAGCAGCTTAGCTTCGGGTGAGGGACACCTGAGGGGTACGCAGTATTTT. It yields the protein CASSLASGEGHLRGTQYF.

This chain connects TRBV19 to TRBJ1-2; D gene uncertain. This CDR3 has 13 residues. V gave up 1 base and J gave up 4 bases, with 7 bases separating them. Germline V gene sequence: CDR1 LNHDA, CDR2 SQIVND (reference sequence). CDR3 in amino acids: CASSIGYGYGYTF. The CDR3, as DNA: TGTGCCAGTAGTATAGGGTACGGCTATGGCTACACCTTC. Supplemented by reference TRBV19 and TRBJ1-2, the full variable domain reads DGGITQSPKYLFRKEGQNVTLSCEQNLNHDAMYWYRQDPGQGLRLIYYSQIVNDFQKGDIAEGYSVSREKKESFPLTVTSAQKNPTAFYLCASSIGYGYGYTFGSGTRLTVV.

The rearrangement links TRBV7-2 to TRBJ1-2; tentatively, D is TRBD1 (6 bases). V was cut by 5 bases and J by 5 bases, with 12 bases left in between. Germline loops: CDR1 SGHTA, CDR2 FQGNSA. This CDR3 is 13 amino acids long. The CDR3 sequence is CASSEQTGYGYTF. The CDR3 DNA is TGTGCCAGCAGCGAGCAGACAGGATATGGCTACACCTTC.

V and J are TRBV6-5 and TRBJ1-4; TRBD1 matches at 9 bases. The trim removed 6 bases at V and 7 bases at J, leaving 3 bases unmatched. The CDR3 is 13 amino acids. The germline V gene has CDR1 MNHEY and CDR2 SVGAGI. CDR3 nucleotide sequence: TGTGCCAGCAGGATGGGACAGGGTGAAAAACTGTTTTTT. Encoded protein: CASRMGQGEKLFF.

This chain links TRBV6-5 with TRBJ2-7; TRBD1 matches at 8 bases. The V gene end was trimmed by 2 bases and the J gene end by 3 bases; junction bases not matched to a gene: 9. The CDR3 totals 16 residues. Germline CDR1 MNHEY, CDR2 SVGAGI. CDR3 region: CASSYEDRAYYYEQYF. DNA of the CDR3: TGTGCCAGCAGTTACGAGGACAGGGCCTACTACTACGAGCAGTACTTC.